This T cell receptor beta chain was sequenced for a study of blood T cell repertoires in COVID-19. Sequencing was performed with immunoSEQ multiplex PCR; in TCRdb, only in-frame clones are kept and a portion is missing. The table shows 160,000 or so clones, with approximately 84% occurring only once. V lost 2 bases to trimming and J lost 1 base, with 11 bases between them. The CDR3 has 15 residues. The germline V gene has CDR1 MGHDK and CDR2 SYGVNS. Sequencing used peripheral blood. V and J are TRBV25-1 and TRBJ1-1, with TRBD1 as a possible D gene (6 bases). This TCR came from a woman aged 45-60 years with COVID-19, enrolled during active disease. The CDR3 loop reads CASSEGDRWNTEAFF. CDR3 DNA: TGTGCCAGCAGTGAAGGTGACAGGTGGAACACTGAAGCTTTCTTT.